Described below is a single T cell receptor beta chain sequence and its context. Its antigen is still unknown. Additional DNA sequences in this sample encode the identical CDR3. The treatment is: oral pan-JAK inhibitor, 5-10 mg twice daily. The entry originates in a study of CD8+ T cells in alopecia areata. Whole-study context: For the treated group, dosing was oral tofacitinib at 5 to 10 mg twice daily.

Regarding the study as a whole: Tofacitinib produced a significant decrease in scalp clonality and in expanded CD8+ clones among the top 100. Lesional scalp, notably in alopecia totalis/universalis, had clonality above that of normal scalp.

Germline V gene data show CDR1 as SGDLS and CDR2 as YYNGEE. With V trimmed by 0 bases and J by 4 bases, 6 bases remained unmatched. This CDR3 has 15 residues. Extraction and reverse transcription of RNA yielded cDNA as the sequencing template. Profiled with immunoSEQ multiplex PCR; TCRdb holds only in-frame clones, not every one. The sample lists about 190,000 clones, roughly three fifths seen once, with around 0.7% in the top ten. The chain uses TRBV9 and TRBJ2-7, with 8 bases aligning to TRBD2. Sequencing was performed on CD4+ T cells sorted from blood, taken at week 4, from a patient treated with tofacitinib. The TCR sequence derives from a human donor with alopecia areata. The CDR3 here is CASSVGGTSAYEQYF. CDR3 in DNA: TGTGCCAGCAGCGTAGGCGGGACTAGTGCTTACGAGCAGTACTTC.